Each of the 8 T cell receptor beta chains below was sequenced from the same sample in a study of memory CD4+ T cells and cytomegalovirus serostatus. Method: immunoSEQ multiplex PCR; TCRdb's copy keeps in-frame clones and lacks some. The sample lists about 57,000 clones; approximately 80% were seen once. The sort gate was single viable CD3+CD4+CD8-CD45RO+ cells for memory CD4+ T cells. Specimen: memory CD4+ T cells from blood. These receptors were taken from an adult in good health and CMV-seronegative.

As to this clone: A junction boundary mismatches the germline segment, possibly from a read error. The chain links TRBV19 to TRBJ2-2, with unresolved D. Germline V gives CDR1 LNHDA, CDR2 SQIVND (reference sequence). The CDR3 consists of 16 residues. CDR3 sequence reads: CASSPFETKNPGELFF. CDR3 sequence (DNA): TGTGCCAGTAGCCCATTCGAAACCAAGAACCCCGGGGAGCTGTTTTTT.

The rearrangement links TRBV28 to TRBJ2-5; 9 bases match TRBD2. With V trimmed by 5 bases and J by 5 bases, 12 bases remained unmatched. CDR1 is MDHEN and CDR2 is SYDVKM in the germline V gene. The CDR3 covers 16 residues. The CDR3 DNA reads TGTGCCAGCAGTCACCGTAGGAGCGGGAGGTTCGAGACCCAGTACTTC. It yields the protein CASSHRRSGRFETQYF.

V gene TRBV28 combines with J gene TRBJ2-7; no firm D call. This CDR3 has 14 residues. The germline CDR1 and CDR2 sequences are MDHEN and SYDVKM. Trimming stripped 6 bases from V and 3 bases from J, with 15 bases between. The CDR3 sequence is CASSLLRGGYEQYF. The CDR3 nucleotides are TGTGCCAGCAGCTTACTGAGAGGCGGCTACGAGCAGTACTTC.

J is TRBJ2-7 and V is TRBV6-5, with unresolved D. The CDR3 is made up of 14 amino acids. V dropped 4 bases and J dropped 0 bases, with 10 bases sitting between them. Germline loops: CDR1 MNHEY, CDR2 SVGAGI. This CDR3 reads CASSFARSSYEQYF. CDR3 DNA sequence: TGTGCCAGCAGTTTCGCCCGTAGCTCCTACGAGCAGTACTTC.

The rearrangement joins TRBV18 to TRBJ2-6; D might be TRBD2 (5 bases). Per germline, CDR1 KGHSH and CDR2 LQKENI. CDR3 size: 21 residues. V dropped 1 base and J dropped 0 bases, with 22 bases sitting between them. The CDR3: CASSPRAGRLIGFSGANVLTF. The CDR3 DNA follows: TGTGCCAGCTCACCACGGGCAGGCAGACTAATTGGCTTCTCTGGGGCCAACGTCCTGACTTTC.

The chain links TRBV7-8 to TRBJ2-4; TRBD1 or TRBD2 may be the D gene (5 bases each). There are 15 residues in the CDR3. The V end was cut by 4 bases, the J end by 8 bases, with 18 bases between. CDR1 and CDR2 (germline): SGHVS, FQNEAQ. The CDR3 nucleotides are TGTGCCAGCAGCTCGTCCGGGGCCAGGGACGACATTCAGTACTTC. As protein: CASSSSGARDDIQYF.

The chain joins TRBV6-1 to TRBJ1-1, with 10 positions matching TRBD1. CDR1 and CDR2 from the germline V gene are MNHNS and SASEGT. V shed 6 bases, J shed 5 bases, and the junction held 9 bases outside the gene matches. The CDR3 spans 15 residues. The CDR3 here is CASSAVRDRGTEAFF. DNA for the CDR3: TGTGCCAGCAGCGCTGTCCGGGACAGGGGTACTGAAGCTTTCTTT.

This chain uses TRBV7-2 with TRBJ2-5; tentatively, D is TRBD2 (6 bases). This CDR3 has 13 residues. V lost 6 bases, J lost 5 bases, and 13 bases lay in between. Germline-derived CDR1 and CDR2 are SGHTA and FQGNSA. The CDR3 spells CASRRGTRETQYF. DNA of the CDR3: TGTGCCAGCAGACGGGGGACGAGGGAGACCCAGTACTTC.